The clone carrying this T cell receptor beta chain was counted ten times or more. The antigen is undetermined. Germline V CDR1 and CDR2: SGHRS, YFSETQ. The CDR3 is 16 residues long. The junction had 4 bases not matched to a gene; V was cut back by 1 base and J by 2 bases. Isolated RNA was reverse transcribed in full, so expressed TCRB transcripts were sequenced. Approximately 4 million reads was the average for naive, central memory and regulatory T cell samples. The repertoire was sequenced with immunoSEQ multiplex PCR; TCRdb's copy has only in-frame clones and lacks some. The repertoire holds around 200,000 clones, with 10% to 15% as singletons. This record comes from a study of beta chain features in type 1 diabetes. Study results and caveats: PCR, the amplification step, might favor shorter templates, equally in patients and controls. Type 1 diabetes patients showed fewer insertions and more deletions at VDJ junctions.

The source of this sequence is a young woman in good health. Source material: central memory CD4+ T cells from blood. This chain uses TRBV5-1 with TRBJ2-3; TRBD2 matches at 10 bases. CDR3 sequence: CASSLKAGGITDTQYF. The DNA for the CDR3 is TGCGCCAGCAGCTTGAAAGCGGGAGGGATCACAGATACGCAGTATTTT.